A selection of T cell receptor beta chains follows, all from one sample in a study of T cells in Graves' hyperthyroidism and ophthalmopathy. Using its own MiXCR run on the multiplex PCR reads, TCRdb lists one record per CDR3 protein. Here the sample spans roughly 290,000 distinct CDR3 sequences, approximately 17% being singletons. The source material was blood. These receptors were taken from a woman aged 55-70 years with Graves' ophthalmopathy. CDR3s include the opening cysteine and the closing phenylalanine or tryptophan. D genes are given only for firm matches. Size values are once, few and many counts, or a class for expanded clones, and some rows have none.

V gene	J gene	D gene	clone size	CDR3 protein	CDR3 DNA
TRBV7-6	TRBJ1-1	NA	many	CASSRGKNTEAFF	TGTGCCAGCAGTCGAGGGAAGAACACTGAAGCTTTCTTT
TRBV7-6	TRBJ1-1	NA	NA	CASSSAWDGETEAFF	TGTGCCAGCAGCTCCGCATGGGACGGGGAGACTGAAGCTTTCTTT
TRBV11-2	TRBJ2-2	TRBD1	many	CASSLDRDRGSGELFF	TGTGCCAGCAGCTTAGACCGGGACAGAGGTAGCGGGGAGCTGTTTTTT
TRBV20-1	TRBJ2-5	TRBD1	NA	CSASWTGAETQYF	TGCAGTGCTAGTTGGACAGGGGCAGAGACCCAGTACTTC
TRBV10-1	TRBJ2-1	NA	many	CASSDTVGSSQQFF	TGCGCCAGCAGTGATACGGTCGGCTCCAGTCAGCAGTTCTTC
TRBV6-5	TRBJ1-2	NA	many	CASSYLSGTANYGYTF	TGTGCCAGCAGTTACTTGTCGGGGACGGCGAACTATGGCTACACCTTC
TRBV29-1	TRBJ1-4	NA	many	CSVEVGGDEKLFF	TGCAGCGTTGAAGTAGGAGGGGATGAAAAACTGTTTTTT
TRBV5-1	TRBJ2-2	NA	NA	CASSLVGIPGELFF	TGCGCCAGCAGCTTGGTCGGGATCCCCGGGGAGCTGTTTTTT
TRBV29-1	TRBJ1-2	NA	NA	CSVGGGYGYTF	TGCAGCGTGGGCGGGGGCTATGGCTACACCTTC
TRBV19	TRBJ2-7	NA	few	CASSMGREQYF	TGTGCCAGTAGTATGGGGCGGGAGCAGTACTTC
TRBV7-2	TRBJ2-3	NA	many	CASSLDRPRYF	TGTGCCAGCAGCTTGGACAGACCTCGGTATTTT
TRBV7-9	TRBJ2-3	TRBD2	many	CASSRYTSGSTDTQYF	TGTGCCAGCAGCCGATATACTAGCGGGAGCACAGATACGCAGTATTTT
TRBV7-3	TRBJ2-2	NA	NA	CASSLTSTNTGELFF	TGTGCCAGCAGCTTAACTAGTACGAACACCGGGGAGCTGTTTTTT
TRBV11-2	TRBJ2-2	NA	many	CASRIDYRGGTGELFF	TGTGCCAGCAGGATAGACTACAGGGGAGGCACCGGGGAGCTGTTTTTT
TRBV20-1	TRBJ2-1	NA	NA	CSAVRGYEQFF	TGCAGTGCCGTAAGGGGTTATGAGCAGTTCTTC
TRBV14	TRBJ1-3	NA	NA	CASSLSISSGNTIYF	TGTGCCAGCAGCCTGTCCATAAGCTCTGGAAACACCATATATTTT
TRBV11-2	TRBJ2-3	NA	many	CASSFYGVGTDTQYF	TGTGCCAGCAGCTTTTACGGGGTTGGCACAGATACGCAGTATTTT
TRBV28	TRBJ2-5	TRBD2	NA	CASSFEISPTSGRETQYF	TGTGCCAGCAGTTTCGAGATCTCCCCGACTAGCGGGAGGGAGACCCAGTACTTC
TRBV14	TRBJ1-4	NA	NA	CASSHTGLRNEKLFF	TGTGCCAGCAGCCACACAGGACTTAGGAATGAAAAACTGTTTTTT
TRBV7-9	TRBJ1-5	NA	many	CASSYTGTGNQPQHF	TGTGCCAGCAGCTACACCGGGACGGGGAATCAGCCCCAGCATTTT
TRBV20-1	TRBJ1-2	TRBD1	many	CSASLQGVDGYTF	TGCAGTGCTAGCTTACAGGGGGTGGATGGCTACACCTTC
TRBV19	TRBJ1-4	NA	NA	CASSPDGGGNEKLFF	TGTGCCAGTAGTCCGGACGGTGGGGGAAATGAAAAACTGTTTTTT
TRBV5-1	TRBJ2-5	NA	NA	CASSLDAGGTETQYF	TGCGCCAGCAGCTTGGATGCAGGAGGTACAGAGACCCAGTACTTC
TRBV18	TRBJ1-1	NA	NA	CASSLWKNTEAFF	TGTGCCAGCTCACTGTGGAAGAACACTGAAGCTTTCTTT
TRBV5-1	TRBJ2-5	TRBD1	NA	CASSLVTGGEGTQYF	TGCGCCAGCAGCTTGGTGACAGGGGGCGAGGGGACCCAGTACTTC
TRBV27	TRBJ1-4	NA	NA	CASSRGRSFNEKLFF	TGTGCCAGCAGCCGGGGCCGCTCATTTAATGAAAAACTGTTTTTT
TRBV4-3	TRBJ2-3	NA	NA	CASSQTGTTNTDTQYF	TGCGCCAGCAGCCAAACCGGGACCACGAACACAGATACGCAGTATTTT
TRBV20-1	TRBJ1-5	TRBD1	many	CSARTGVVQPQHF	TGCAGTGCGAGGACAGGGGTGGTTCAGCCCCAGCATTTT
TRBV24-1	TRBJ1-2	NA	few	CATSDGKRDRDLRGYTF	TGTGCCACCAGTGATGGAAAGAGAGACAGAGACCTACGGGGCTACACCTTC
TRBV6-1	TRBJ2-5	TRBD2	NA	CASSLRGLAGGETQYF	TGTGCCAGCAGTCTCCGGGGACTAGCGGGAGGAGAGACCCAGTACTTC
TRBV7-2	TRBJ2-3	NA	many	CASSPPSVRTQYF	NA
TRBV4-2	TRBJ2-7	NA	few	CASSQGLTIAYEQYF	TGTGCCAGCAGCCAGGGACTGACGATTGCCTACGAGCAGTACTTC
TRBV28	TRBJ2-7	NA	many	CASSFHQGIAYEQYF	TGTGCCAGCAGTTTCCACCAGGGTATCGCCTACGAGCAGTACTTC
TRBV4-3	TRBJ2-7	NA	many	CASSQVQGRDEQYF	TGCGCCAGCAGCCAGGTCCAGGGTAGGGACGAGCAGTACTTC
TRBV28	TRBJ2-3	TRBD2	NA	CASSLGGELLGTDTQYF	TGTGCCAGCAGTTTAGGGGGGGAGCTACTAGGCACAGATACGCAGTATTTT
TRBV20-1	TRBJ2-3	TRBD2	many	CSAPRSSGGNWDTQYF	TGCAGTGCTCCCCGATCTAGCGGGGGGAACTGGGATACGCAGTATTTT
TRBV20-1	TRBJ2-7	TRBD1	few	CSARDPAGGPYEQYF	TGCAGTGCTAGAGATCCGGCAGGGGGCCCATACGAGCAGTACTTC
TRBV5-5	TRBJ1-4	NA	many	CASSLEGPNEKLFF	TGTGCCAGCAGCTTGGAGGGTCCTAATGAAAAACTGTTTTTT
TRBV19	TRBJ2-7	TRBD1	NA	CASSRTGEPYEQYF	TGTGCCAGTAGTCGGACAGGGGAGCCCTACGAGCAGTACTTC
TRBV3-1	TRBJ2-5	NA	many	CASSQDEGRETQYF	TGTGCCAGCAGCCAAGATGAGGGGCGAGAGACCCAGTACTTC
TRBV5-1	TRBJ2-5	NA	NA	CASSLPTQETQYF	TGCGCCAGCAGCCTTCCTACCCAAGAGACCCAGTACTTC
TRBV28	TRBJ2-5	NA	many	CASSLGDSSRVLRVSQYF	TGTGCCAGCAGTCTAGGGGATTCCAGCAGGGTCCTCCGGGTGTCCCAGTACTTC
TRBV28	TRBJ2-5	NA	many	CASSLGRLAGTQYF	TGTGCCAGCAGTTTAGGTCGGCTCGCGGGTACCCAGTACTTC
TRBV20-1	TRBJ1-1	NA	NA	CSARELTPEAFF	TGCAGTGCTAGAGAGCTCACGCCTGAAGCTTTCTTT
TRBV7-2	TRBJ2-2	NA	NA	CASSSGPATGELFF	TGTGCCAGCAGCTCGGGACCAGCGACCGGGGAGCTGTTTTTT
TRBV27	TRBJ2-2	TRBD2	NA	CASRILLAGNTGELFF	TGTGCCAGCAGAATACTACTAGCGGGAAACACCGGGGAGCTGTTTTTT
TRBV29-1	TRBJ1-1	NA	many	CSAGTGNTEAFF	TGCAGTGCCGGGACGGGGAACACTGAAGCTTTCTTT
TRBV7-9	TRBJ1-2	TRBD1	few	CAGQDRGDYGYTF	TGTGCCGGACAGGACAGGGGCGACTATGGCTACACCTTC
TRBV20-1	TRBJ2-2	TRBD2	NA	CSAPSPGTRQTGELFF	TGCAGTGCTCCATCACCCGGGACTAGGCAGACCGGGGAGCTGTTTTTT
TRBV24-1	TRBJ2-2	NA	few	CATSDVRANTGELFF	TGTGCCACCAGTGACGTTCGAGCTAACACCGGGGAGCTGTTTTTT
TRBV6-1	TRBJ2-3	NA	few	CASSSRSPSDTQYF	TGTGCCAGCAGTTCCCGATCCCCCTCGGATACGCAGTATTTT
TRBV7-2	TRBJ1-5	NA	few	CASSQSGGGSSNQPQHF	TGTGCCAGCAGCCAAAGCGGGGGGGGAAGTAGCAATCAGCCCCAGCATTTT
TRBV12-3/TRBV12-4	TRBJ2-5	TRBD2	many	CASSLVGSGGIKETQYF	TGTGCCAGCAGTTTGGTCGGGAGCGGGGGAATTAAAGAGACCCAGTACTTC
TRBV4-2	TRBJ2-3	TRBD2	NA	CASSQDNIRASGSSGDTQYF	TGTGCCAGCAGCCAAGATAATATTCGGGCTAGCGGGAGTTCTGGAGATACGCAGTATTTT
TRBV28	TRBJ2-1	NA	many	CASRGGNYNEQFF	TGTGCCAGCAGGGGCGGGAATTACAATGAGCAGTTCTTC